A single sample is the source of the 9 T cell receptor beta chains below, sequenced in a study of blood T cell repertoires in COVID-19. Generated by immunoSEQ multiplex PCR, the TCRdb table keeps only in-frame clones and is missing some. The table shows about 150,000 clones, with approximately 90% occurring only once. The material sequenced was peripheral blood. These receptors all come from a human donor in a cohort sampled during active COVID-19.

The CDR3 sequence: CASSLLSVGNEKLFF. In DNA form, the CDR3 reads TGTGCCAGCAGCTTGTTATCAGTTGGTAATGAAAAACTGTTTTTT. V gene TRBV5-6 combines with J gene TRBJ1-4; D gene uncertain. The CDR3 loop spans 15 amino acids. Germline V gene sequence: CDR1 SGHDT, CDR2 YYEEEE. Trimming left V 1 base short and J 4 bases short, with 11 bases between. The full variable domain, completed using reference TRBV5-6 and TRBJ1-4, is DAGVTQSPTHLIKTRGQQVTLRCSPKSGHDTVSWYQQALGQGPQFIFQYYEEEERQRGNFPDRFSGHQFPNYSSELNVNALLLGDSALYLCASSLLSVGNEKLFFGSGTQLSVL.

CDR3 DNA sequence: TGTGCCAGCAGCAACTATAGCGCCCCCTACGAGCAGTACTTC. As protein: CASSNYSAPYEQYF. This rearrangement joins TRBV11-3 to TRBJ2-7, with D perhaps TRBD2 (5 bases). CDR1 is SGHNT, CDR2 YENEEA, per germline. The CDR3 is 14 residues long. Trimming took off 5 bases at V and 2 bases at J, with 13 bases between the two ends.

The rearrangement links TRBV5-1 to TRBJ1-4; 7 positions match TRBD1. Germline CDR1 reads SGHRS; CDR2 reads YFSETQ. CDR3 length: 14 residues. Losses at the gene ends were 5 bases for V and 2 bases for J; bases not matched to a gene: 3. The CDR3, as DNA: TGCGCCAGCAGTCCGACAGGGACTAATGAAAAACTGTTTTTT. As protein: CASSPTGTNEKLFF.

The chain couples TRBV7-2 to TRBJ2-5; maybe TRBD1 (5 bases). Per the germline V gene, CDR1 is SGHTA and CDR2 is FQGNSA. Trimming shortened V by 5 bases and J by 4 bases, and 14 bases separated the two germline ends. The CDR3 loop spans 14 amino acids. The DNA of the CDR3 is TGTGCCAGCAGCCCCCCCAGGGCCCCAGAGACCCAGTACTTC. It yields the protein CASSPPRAPETQYF.

The J gene is TRBJ2-6, the V gene TRBV18; tentatively, D is TRBD2 (5 bases). The CDR3 extends over 12 amino acids. Germline CDR1 is KGHSH and CDR2 is LQKENI. V dropped 3 bases and J dropped 11 bases, with 8 bases sitting between them. The CDR3 DNA reads as TGTGCCAGCTCACCGTACGGGGACGTCCTGACTTTC. Translated: CASSPYGDVLTF.

This chain uses TRBV6-4 with TRBJ2-1, with 7 bases matching TRBD2. CDR3 length equals 16 residues. Germline assignment: CDR1 MRHNA and CDR2 SNTAGT. The V segment lost 0 bases and the J segment 0 bases; nucleotides outside the gene matches: 2. The CDR3: CASSDSGRDSYNEQFF. The CDR3 DNA reads TGTGCCAGCAGTGACTCGGGGAGGGACTCCTACAATGAGCAGTTCTTC.

This clone was recorded only once. The chain couples TRBV6-5 to TRBJ1-5, with 7 nucleotides matching TRBD1. From germline, CDR1 is MNHEY and CDR2 SVGAGI. The CDR3 extends over 15 amino acids. The ends lost 2 bases at V and 3 bases at J; junction bases unmatched: 4. CDR3 bases: TGTGCCAGCAGTTACGGCGGACAGGCCAATCAGCCCCAGCATTTT. This encodes CASSYGGQANQPQHF.

The genes are TRBV29-1 and TRBJ2-1; D gene uncertain. V was clipped by 4 bases and J by 7 bases, with 14 bases between them. CDR3 length equals 13 residues. Germline-derived CDR1 and CDR2 are SQVTM and ANQGSEA. CDR3 DNA: TGCAGCGTTGGACTGCTTAGTTTGAATGAGCAGTTCTTC. It yields the protein CSVGLLSLNEQFF.

V is TRBV28 and J is TRBJ1-5; D is unclear. Germline loops: CDR1 MDHEN, CDR2 SYDVKM. Between the trimmed V and J ends, which lost 3 bases and 0 bases, there was a span of 6 bases. This CDR3 region has 14 residues. CDR3 protein: CASSFGFSNQPQHF. DNA of the CDR3: TGTGCCAGCAGTTTCGGTTTTAGCAATCAGCCCCAGCATTTT.